A single T cell receptor (beta chain) is shown here with its context. Trimming left V 6 bases short and J 2 bases short, with 16 bases between. The CDR3 has 15 amino acids. Germline loops: CDR1 MNHEY, CDR2 SVGEGT. The data were produced by immunoSEQ multiplex PCR, yet TCRdb's version contains in-frame clones alone and is incomplete. The repertoire holds roughly 100,000 clones, with approximately 80% as singletons. This record comes from a study of blood T cell repertoires in COVID-19. V is TRBV6-2 or TRBV6-3 and J is TRBJ1-1; D unresolved. Source material: peripheral blood. The receptor's source is a man in his fifties or sixties with acute or convalescent COVID-19. CDR3 in amino acids: CASSTGGRENTEAFF. CDR3 coding DNA: TGTGCCAGCAGCACCGGCGGGAGAGAAAACACTGAAGCTTTCTTT.